The rows below give T cell receptor beta chains drawn from one sample of a study of cytomegalovirus exposure and HLA in healthy donors. The method was immunoSEQ multiplex PCR; TCRdb's version includes in-frame clones alone and lacks a portion of them. The sample lists more than 85,000 clones; about 80% were seen once. Material for sequencing was PBMCs. The receptors come from a woman between 45 and 65 years old in good health and CMV-seropositive. CDR3s include the opening cysteine and the closing phenylalanine or tryptophan. D genes are given only for firm matches. Clone size is shown for a subset of rows, as once, few, many or a class of expanded clone.

d_call	v_call	j_call	clone_size	cdr3_nt	cdr3_aa
TRBD2	TRBV7-9	TRBJ2-7	NA	TGTGCCAGCAGCTTAGCGCGTCTAGCGGGAGGACCATACGAGCAGTACTTC	CASSLARLAGGPYEQYF
NA	TRBV10-3	TRBJ2-5	NA	TGTGCCATCAGTGATAGCAGGGCCCAGGAGACCCAGTACTTC	CAISDSRAQETQYF
NA	TRBV25-1	TRBJ2-1	NA	TGTGCCAGCAGTGATCTCCCCTCCTACAATGAGCAGTTCTTC	CASSDLPSYNEQFF
NA	TRBV18	TRBJ1-1	NA	TGTGCCAGCTCACCCGGACAGACCAACACTGAAGCTTTCTTT	CASSPGQTNTEAFF
NA	TRBV10-3	TRBJ2-3	NA	TGTGCCATCAGTGACAGGGGCGTTGGAGATACGCAGTATTTT	CAISDRGVGDTQYF
TRBD1	TRBV27	TRBJ2-2	NA	TGTGCCGGCAGCCTCCGGGACAGAGCCACCGGGGAGCTGTTTTTT	CAGSLRDRATGELFF
NA	TRBV7-9	TRBJ1-2	NA	TGTGCCAGCAGCTTAGTTGGCAGCTATGGCTACACCTTC	CASSLVGSYGYTF
TRBD1	TRBV6-1	TRBJ1-4	NA	TGTGCCAGCAGTGAAGACAGGGGCGGGGAAAAACTGTTTTTT	CASSEDRGGEKLFF
NA	TRBV2	TRBJ1-1	NA	TGTGCCAGCAGATCCTATAATGAAGCTTTCTTT	CASRSYNEAFF
TRBD1	TRBV19	TRBJ2-2	NA	TGTGCCAGTAGTAAACCCGGGACAGGGCACACCGGGGAGCTGTTTTTT	CASSKPGTGHTGELFF
NA	TRBV10-3	TRBJ1-3	once	TGTGCCATCAGTGAGTCTGGACAGATTGGGGACAACACCATATATTTT	CAISESGQIGDNTIYF
TRBD1	TRBV19	TRBJ2-3	NA	TGTGCCAGTAGTACAGGACAGGAGGCAGATACGCAGTATTTT	CASSTGQEADTQYF
NA	TRBV27	TRBJ2-1	NA	TGTGCCAGCAGTTTCCGAGTCGGTCCCTACTACAATGAGCAGTTCTTC	CASSFRVGPYYNEQFF
NA	TRBV6-1	TRBJ2-3	few	TGTGCCAGCAGTGAGCAGGGGAATCCAGATACGCAGTATTTT	CASSEQGNPDTQYF
TRBD1	TRBV13	TRBJ2-7	NA	TGTGCCAGCAGCTCCACCGGGACAGACTACGAGCAGTACTTC	CASSSTGTDYEQYF
TRBD2	TRBV14	TRBJ2-3	NA	TGTGCCAGCAGCCACTTCAGACTAGCGGGGCCCACAGATACGCAGTATTTT	CASSHFRLAGPTDTQYF
TRBD2	TRBV30	TRBJ2-3	NA	TGTGCCTGGACCCTAGTCCCTAGCGGGAGGGTCATAGATACGCAGTATTTT	CAWTLVPSGRVIDTQYF
TRBD1	TRBV2	TRBJ1-1	NA	TGTGCCGGACAGGGCCCTAACACTGAAGCTTTCTTT	CAGQGPNTEAFF
NA	TRBV12-2	TRBJ1-2	NA	TGTGCAAGTCCCCTTCGGGGGGAGTGGGATGGCTACACCTTC	CASPLRGEWDGYTF
NA	TRBV6-6	TRBJ1-2	NA	TGTGCCAGCAGTTTATGGGGGCCCAGCTATGGCTACACCTTC	CASSLWGPSYGYTF
TRBD2	TRBV6-6	TRBJ2-1	NA	TGTGCCAGCAGTTTGGGACTAGCGGGAGTAGAAGAGCAGTTCTTC	CASSLGLAGVEEQFF
NA	TRBV7-6	TRBJ2-5	NA	TGTGCCAGCAGCCCCGGGCCACGGGGAACCCTACAAGAGACCCAGTACTTC	CASSPGPRGTLQETQYF